This TCR beta chain comes out of a study of T cell repertoires in ileal Crohn's disease. Study-wide results and limits: Compared with CD4 T cells, sorted CD8 cells carried more expanded clones. Clonal expansions were more frequent in active smokers than non-smokers at surgery.

CDR3 length: 15 residues. Trimming took 7 bases from V and 1 from J, leaving 15 bases between them. Per germline, CDR1 SGHNT and CDR2 YYREEE (reference sequence). Comment on this clone: Its specificity is unknown.

Adults with ileal or ileocolonic Crohn's disease and an indication for resection were eligible. Around 0.55 micrograms of biopsy DNA per sample underwent TCRB immunosequencing. Method: immunoSEQ multiplex PCR; TCRdb's copy keeps in-frame clones and lacks some. The table has some 14,000 clones, 70% to 90% seen once; the top ten hold 3.7%. The gene calls are TRBV5-4 and TRBJ1-3; tentatively, D is TRBD1 (5 bases). The sample comprised ileal tissue. This sequence originates from an adult with Crohn's disease. The CDR3 DNA sequence: TGTGCCAGCGGTATGCAGGGTCGTTCTGGAAACACCATATATTTT. Residues: CASGMQGRSGNTIYF.